These 23 T cell receptor beta chains came from one sample sequenced in a study of blood T cell repertoires in COVID-19. Produced via immunoSEQ multiplex PCR; TCRdb's table is partial and in-frame only. The data show roughly 110,000 clones, 70% to 80% seen once. Sample: peripheral blood. Receptors originate from a human donor with acute or convalescent COVID-19. The donor label of this sample is uncertain.

The CDR3 sequence is CASSLGTVIDGYTF. CDR3 nucleotides: TGCGCCAGCAGCCTCGGGACAGTAATCGATGGCTACACCTTC. The chain joins TRBV5-1 to TRBJ1-2, with 7 positions matching TRBD1. Germline V gene sequence: CDR1 SGHRS, CDR2 YFSETQ. With V trimmed by 4 bases and J by 6 bases, 9 bases remained unmatched. The CDR3 length is 14 residues.

This chain uses TRBV29-1 with TRBJ2-3; TRBD2 aligns across 10 bases. V was clipped by 4 bases and J by 4 bases; unmatched bases: 5. Looked up from germline, CDR1 is SQVTM and CDR2 is ANQGSEA. This CDR3 comprises 14 residues. The CDR3 sequence is CSVGTSGVSDTQYF. DNA for the CDR3: TGCAGCGTTGGCACTAGCGGGGTGTCAGATACGCAGTATTTT.

The V and J genes are TRBV7-9 and TRBJ2-3; D is ambiguous. The CDR3 consists of 14 residues. Deletions cut 5 bases from V and 3 bases from J, with 12 bases between. Germline V gene lookup returns CDR1 SEHNR and CDR2 FQNEAQ (reference sequence). The CDR3 loop reads CASSVTASTDTQYF. As DNA, the CDR3 is TGTGCCAGCAGCGTGACTGCGTCGACAGATACGCAGTATTTT. Drawing the rest from reference TRBV7-9 and TRBJ2-3, the complete variable domain is DTGVSQNPRHKITKRGQNVTFRCDPISEHNRLYWYRQTLGQGPEFLTYFQNEAQLEKSRLLSDRFSAERPKGSFSTLEIQRTEQGDSAMYLCASSVTASTDTQYFGPGTRLTVL.

Here the CDR3 DNA reads TGTGCCAGCAAGACAGGGGGACCCATGAACACTGAAGCTTTCTTT. Encoded protein: CASKTGGPMNTEAFF. The rearrangement uses TRBV6-5 and TRBJ1-1, with TRBD1 matching 9 bases. Germline assignment: CDR1 MNHEY and CDR2 SVGAGI. The CDR3 sequence is 15 residues long. V dropped 7 bases and J dropped 0; count of bases not matched to a gene: 6.

The chain employs TRBV27 and TRBJ1-2, with 10 bases lining up with TRBD1. CDR1 and CDR2 from the germline V gene are MNHEY and SMNVEV (reference sequence). V shed 5 bases and J 4 bases; nucleotides not matched to a gene: 7. The CDR3 spans 15 residues. As DNA, the CDR3 is TGTGCCAGCAGTCCCTCGACAGGGGGCAGCTATGGCTACACCTTC. Its protein product is CASSPSTGGSYGYTF.

The CDR3 DNA reads TGCGCCAGCAGCTTGTCAGCAGGGATGAACACTGAAGCTTTCTTT. This sequence encodes CASSLSAGMNTEAFF. V gene TRBV5-1 combines with J gene TRBJ1-1; TRBD1 might be the D (5 bases). The ends were cut back, 1 base at V and 0 bases at J, with 10 bases in the middle. The CDR3 contains 15 residues. Per germline, CDR1 SGHRS and CDR2 YFSETQ.

This clone was counted once. The V and J genes are TRBV27 and TRBJ2-7; 7 nucleotides align to TRBD2. Germline loops: CDR1 MNHEY, CDR2 SMNVEV (reference sequence). Trimming removed 5 bases from V and 7 bases from J; junction bases left unmatched: 17. This CDR3 is 16 amino acids long. CDR3 sequence reads: CASSHSRGLELLEQYF. The CDR3 nucleotides read TGTGCCAGCAGTCACTCGAGAGGACTAGAACTTTTAGAGCAGTACTTC.

There are a few counts of this clone. V is TRBV4-1 and J is TRBJ1-2, with 8 bases fitting TRBD1. The J segment lost 4 bases and the V segment lost 0 bases, leaving 13 bases of the junction unmatched. There are 18 residues in the CDR3. In germline, CDR1 is MGHRA, CDR2 YSYEKL. Here the CDR3 reads CASSQDLFGMGTGYGYTF. CDR3 nucleotides: TGCGCCAGCAGCCAAGATCTTTTCGGGATGGGGACAGGCTATGGCTACACCTTC.

The chain couples TRBV27 to TRBJ2-7; the D gene is possibly TRBD1 (5 bases). The CDR3 length is 16 residues. The germline CDR1 and CDR2 sequences are MNHEY and SMNVEV (reference sequence). Trimming took 8 bases from V and 3 from J, leaving 23 bases between them. The CDR3, as DNA: TGTGCCAGCGTTCGACAGACCCCTCGGTCTCGCTACGAGCAGTACTTC. As protein: CASVRQTPRSRYEQYF.

V usage is TRBV10-1 and J usage is TRBJ2-2, with 7 bases aligning to TRBD2. Unmatched junction bases numbered 10, after V lost 6 bases and J lost 6 bases. CDR1 WNHNN and CDR2 SYGVQD come from the germline V gene (reference sequence). The CDR3 length is 15 residues. CDR3 bases: TGCGCCAGCAGCAGCTCGCGGGGGATCGCCGGGGAGCTGTTTTTT. Protein: CASSSSRGIAGELFF.

This clone was detected many times. J is TRBJ1-5 and V is TRBV2, with D possibly TRBD1 on 5 matching bases. Germline CDR1 is SNHLY and CDR2 is FYNNEI. The CDR3 runs 15 residues. V lost 6 bases and J lost 0, with 12 bases in between. CDR3 protein: CASSAREHSNQPQHF. CDR3 coding DNA: TGTGCCAGCAGCGCCAGGGAACATAGCAATCAGCCCCAGCATTTT.

V and J are TRBV14 and TRBJ1-1; no clear D gene. CDR3 length equals 10 residues. Looked up from germline, CDR1 is SGHDN and CDR2 is FVKESK. The V end was cut by 8 bases, the J end by 5 bases, with 6 bases between. CDR3 in DNA: TGTGCCAGCGGGAGAACTGAAGCTTTCTTT. This codes for CASGRTEAFF. Drawing the rest from reference TRBV14 and TRBJ1-1, the complete variable domain is EAGVTQFPSHSVIEKGQTVTLRCDPISGHDNLYWYRRVMGKEIKFLLHFVKESKQDESGMPNNRFLAERTGGTYSTLKVQPAELEDSGVYFCASGRTEAFFGQGTRLTVV.

The chain recombines TRBV11-2 with TRBJ1-6; D perhaps matches TRBD1 (6 bases). CDR3 length: 16 amino acids. Trimming cost V 0 bases and J 11 bases, with 17 bases left between them. Germline assignment: CDR1 SGHAT and CDR2 FQNNGV. The CDR3 spells CASSLDPTGRSPPLHF. The CDR3 nucleotides read TGTGCCAGCAGCTTAGATCCGACAGGTAGGTCGCCACCCCTCCACTTT.

The gene calls are TRBV3-1 (or the pseudogene TRBV3-2) and TRBJ1-5; D is undetermined. Trimming removed 4 bases at V and 0 bases at J, with 7 bases between. The CDR3 loop spans 14 amino acids. Per germline, CDR1 LGHDT and CDR2 YNNKEL (reference sequence). This CDR3 is CASSRYSSNQPQHF. CDR3 sequence (DNA): TGTGCCAGCAGCCGATACAGTAGCAATCAGCCCCAGCATTTT.

Remarks on this clone: The same CDR3 can be traced to other DNA sequences in this sample. CDR3 sequence: CASSLRGGSTDTQYF. The CDR3 DNA follows: TGTGCCAGCAGCCTACGGGGGGGCAGCACAGATACGCAGTATTTT. The chain is built from TRBV28 and TRBJ2-3, with 8 bases fitting TRBD2. CDR1 and CDR2 (germline): MDHEN, SYDVKM. The V gene end was trimmed by 6 bases and the J gene end by 0 bases; junction bases not matched to a gene: 5. The length of the CDR3 is 15 residues.

The CDR3 DNA sequence: TGTGCCAGCACCGCAAGCTATAGCAATCAGCCCCAGCATTTT. Translation: CASTASYSNQPQHF. The rearrangement uses TRBV6-5 and TRBJ1-5; D gene uncertain. Germline CDR1 and CDR2: MNHEY and SVGAGI. The V and J ends lost 7 bases and 0 bases respectively, with 10 bases between them. There are 14 residues in the CDR3.

The V and J genes are TRBV2 and TRBJ1-5; D is undetermined. Per the germline V gene, CDR1 is SNHLY and CDR2 is FYNNEI. Trimming removed 4 bases at V and 0 bases at J, with 16 bases between. The CDR3 spans 17 residues. For the CDR3, the DNA is TGTGCCAGCAGTGTCACGGCAGGCCTATATAGCAATCAGCCCCAGCATTTT. Its protein product is CASSVTAGLYSNQPQHF.

This chain uses TRBV2 with TRBJ1-2; 10 nucleotides agree with TRBD1. The junction had 17 bases not matched to a gene; V was cut back by 8 bases and J by 5 bases. CDR3 length equals 17 residues. CDR1 is SNHLY, CDR2 FYNNEI, per germline. DNA of the CDR3: TGTGCCAGCCAGAAGGGACAGGGGCCGACTGCCTTATATGGCTACACCTTC. This encodes CASQKGQGPTALYGYTF.

The gene calls are TRBV7-9 and TRBJ1-1, with TRBD1 matching 7 bases. From germline, CDR1 is SEHNR and CDR2 FQNEAQ (reference sequence). The CDR3 contains 14 residues. J gave up 1 base and V 5 bases, and 4 bases lay outside the gene matches. The CDR3 here is CASSRQGTNTEAFF. The CDR3 DNA sequence: TGTGCCAGCAGCCGACAGGGAACGAACACTGAAGCTTTCTTT.

The genes are TRBV5-4 and TRBJ2-6, with a tentative D call TRBD2 (6 bases). Between the trimmed V and J ends, which lost 0 bases and 2 bases, there was a span of 9 bases. Germline CDR1 is SGHNT and CDR2 is YYREEE (reference sequence). This CDR3 comprises 16 residues. Here the CDR3 DNA reads TGTGCCAGCAGCTTGGCCTCGGGGGCTGGGGCCAACGTCCTGACTTTC. It codes for CASSLASGAGANVLTF.

This clone has just one count. The chain carries TRBV27 and TRBJ2-7; unclear D gene. V was cut by 5 bases and J by 5 bases, with 13 bases left in between. CDR1 and CDR2 (germline): MNHEY, SMNVEV (reference sequence). The CDR3 sequence is 13 residues long. The chain's CDR3 is CASSRAGTDEQYF. Here the CDR3 DNA reads TGTGCCAGCAGTAGAGCAGGCACCGACGAGCAGTACTTC.

V usage is TRBV21-1 and J usage is TRBJ2-5; whether TRBD2, the table's D call, matches the DNA was not checked. TRBV21-1 constitutes a pseudogene. The CDR3 runs to 17 residues. This CDR3 is CASSKEILAGLQETQYF. The CDR3 DNA reads TGTGCCAGCAGCAAAGAGATCCTAGCGGGGTTACAAGAGACCCAGTACTTC.

A few counts support this clone. This chain connects TRBV5-1 to TRBJ1-3, with D possibly matching TRBD1 (6 bases). Trimming cost V 4 bases and J 0 bases, with 11 bases left between them. There are 15 residues in the CDR3. The germline gives CDR1 SGHRS, CDR2 YFSETQ. The CDR3 is CASSPTGNSGNTIYF. CDR3 nucleotide sequence: TGCGCCAGCAGCCCGACAGGAAACTCTGGAAACACCATATATTTT.